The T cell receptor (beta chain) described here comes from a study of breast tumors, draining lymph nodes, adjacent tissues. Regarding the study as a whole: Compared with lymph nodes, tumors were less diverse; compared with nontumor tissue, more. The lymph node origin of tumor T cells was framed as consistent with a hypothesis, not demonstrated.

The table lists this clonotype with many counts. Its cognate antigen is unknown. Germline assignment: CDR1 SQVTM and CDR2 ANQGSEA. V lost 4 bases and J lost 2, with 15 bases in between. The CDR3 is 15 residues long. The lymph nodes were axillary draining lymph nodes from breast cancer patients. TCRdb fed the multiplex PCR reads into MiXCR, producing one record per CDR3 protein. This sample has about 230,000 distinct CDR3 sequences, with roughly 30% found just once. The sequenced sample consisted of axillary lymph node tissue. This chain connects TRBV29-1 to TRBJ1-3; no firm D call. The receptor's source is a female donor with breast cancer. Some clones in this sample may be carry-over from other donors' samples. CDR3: CSVVIRTVTGNTIYF. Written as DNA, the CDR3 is TGCAGCGTTGTTATTAGGACCGTCACTGGAAACACCATATATTTT.